The subject of this entry is one T cell receptor beta chain. Antigen: not known. The TCR library protocol attached unique molecular identifiers to the individual cDNA molecules. MiXCR, run by TCRdb on the 5' RACE reads, gives a single entry per CDR3 protein. This repertoire shows about 110,000 distinct CDR3 sequences, 9% to 14% found once; its top ten account for around 3.1%. The sample belongs to a study of early T cells in non-severe SARS-CoV-2 infection. About the research overall: RNA in bulk from unsorted whole blood was sequenced, and chains were unpaired. Study-wide points: There was a bias toward anti-spike CD8 responses in VDJdb matching, which missed private and CD4 specificities.

The CDR3 covers 15 residues. Trimming removed 3 bases at V and 0 bases at J, with 10 bases between. V gene TRBV12-3 or TRBV12-4 combines with J gene TRBJ2-3; D tentatively reads TRBD1 or TRBD2 (5 bases each). The sequence was obtained from an adult who was a healthcare worker with PCR-confirmed SARS-CoV-2 infection or an uninfected control (not recorded which). The source material was whole blood. The CDR3 bases are TGTGCCAGCAGTTTTCGGGGCGGGAGCACAGATACGCAGTATTTT. This translates into CASSFRGGSTDTQYF.